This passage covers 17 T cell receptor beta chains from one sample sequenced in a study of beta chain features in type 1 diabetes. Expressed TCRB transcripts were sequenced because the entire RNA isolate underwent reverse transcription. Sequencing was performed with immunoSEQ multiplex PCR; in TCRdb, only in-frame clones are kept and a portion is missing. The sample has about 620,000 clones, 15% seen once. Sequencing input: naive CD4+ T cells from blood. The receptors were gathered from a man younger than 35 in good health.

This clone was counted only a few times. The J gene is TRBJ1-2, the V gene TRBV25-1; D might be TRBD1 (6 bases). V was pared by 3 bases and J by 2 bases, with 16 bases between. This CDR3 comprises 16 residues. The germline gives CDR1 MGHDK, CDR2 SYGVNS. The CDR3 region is CASSDPRSTGNYGYTF. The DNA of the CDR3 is TGTGCCAGCAGTGACCCCCGGTCGACAGGAAACTATGGCTACACCTTC.

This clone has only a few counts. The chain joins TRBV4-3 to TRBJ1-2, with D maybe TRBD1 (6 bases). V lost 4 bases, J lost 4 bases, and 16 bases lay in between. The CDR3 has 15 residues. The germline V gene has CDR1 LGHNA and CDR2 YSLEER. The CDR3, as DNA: TGCGCCAGCAGCCCCTCCGTTGGGGGCCCCTATGGCTACACCTTC. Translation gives CASSPSVGGPYGYTF.

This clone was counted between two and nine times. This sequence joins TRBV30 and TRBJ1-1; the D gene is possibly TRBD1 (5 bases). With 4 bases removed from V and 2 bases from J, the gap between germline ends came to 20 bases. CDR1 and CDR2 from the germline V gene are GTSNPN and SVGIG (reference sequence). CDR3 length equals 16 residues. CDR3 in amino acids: CAWMSRVGGSNTEAFF. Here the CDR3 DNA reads TGTGCCTGGATGAGTAGGGTTGGGGGGAGTAACACTGAAGCTTTCTTT.

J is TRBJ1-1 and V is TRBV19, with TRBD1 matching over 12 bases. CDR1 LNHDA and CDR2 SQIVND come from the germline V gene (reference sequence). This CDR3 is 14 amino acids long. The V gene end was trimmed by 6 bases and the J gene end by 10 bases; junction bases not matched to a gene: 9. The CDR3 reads CASRPNRDRGPAFF. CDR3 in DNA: TGTGCCAGTAGGCCAAACCGGGACAGGGGGCCAGCTTTCTTT.

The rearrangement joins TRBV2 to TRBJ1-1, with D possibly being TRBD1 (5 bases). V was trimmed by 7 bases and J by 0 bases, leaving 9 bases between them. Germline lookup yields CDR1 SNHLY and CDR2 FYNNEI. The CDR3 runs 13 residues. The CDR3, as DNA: TGTGCCAGCAAGACAGACATGAACACTGAAGCTTTCTTT. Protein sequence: CASKTDMNTEAFF.

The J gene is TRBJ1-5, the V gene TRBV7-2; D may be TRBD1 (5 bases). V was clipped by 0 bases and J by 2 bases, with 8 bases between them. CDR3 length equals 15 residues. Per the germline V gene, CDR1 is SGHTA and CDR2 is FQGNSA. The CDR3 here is CASSLAGVGNQPQHF. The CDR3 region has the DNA TGTGCCAGCAGCTTAGCAGGGGTGGGCAATCAGCCCCAGCATTTT. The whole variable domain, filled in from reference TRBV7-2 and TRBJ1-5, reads GAGVSQSPSNKVTEKGKDVELRCDPISGHTALYWYRQSLGQGLEFLIYFQGNSAPDKSGLPSDRFSAERTGGSVSTLTIQRTQQEDSAVYLCASSLAGVGNQPQHFGDGTRLSIL.

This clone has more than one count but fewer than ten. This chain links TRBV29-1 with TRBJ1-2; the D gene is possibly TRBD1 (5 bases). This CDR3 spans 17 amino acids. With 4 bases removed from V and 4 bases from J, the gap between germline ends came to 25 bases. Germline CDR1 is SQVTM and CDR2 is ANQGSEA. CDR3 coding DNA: TGCAGCGTTGGCCCCTATGGGACCCACTCGCCCCTCTATGGCTACACCTTC. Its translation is CSVGPYGTHSPLYGYTF.

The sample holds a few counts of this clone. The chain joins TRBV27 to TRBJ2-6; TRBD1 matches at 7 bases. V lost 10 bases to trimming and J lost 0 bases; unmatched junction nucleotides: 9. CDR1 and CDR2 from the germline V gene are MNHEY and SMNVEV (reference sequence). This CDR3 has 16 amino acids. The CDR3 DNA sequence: TGTGCCAATTGGGGACAGTATCCCTCTGGGGCCAACGTCCTGACTTTC. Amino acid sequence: CANWGQYPSGANVLTF.

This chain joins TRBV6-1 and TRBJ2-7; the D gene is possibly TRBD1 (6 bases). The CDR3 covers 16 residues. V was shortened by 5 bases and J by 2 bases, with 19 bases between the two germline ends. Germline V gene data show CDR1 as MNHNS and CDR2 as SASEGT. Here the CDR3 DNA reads TGTGCCAGCAGTAAAGGGGGAACAGTACCCCCCTACGAGCAGTACTTC. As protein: CASSKGGTVPPYEQYF.

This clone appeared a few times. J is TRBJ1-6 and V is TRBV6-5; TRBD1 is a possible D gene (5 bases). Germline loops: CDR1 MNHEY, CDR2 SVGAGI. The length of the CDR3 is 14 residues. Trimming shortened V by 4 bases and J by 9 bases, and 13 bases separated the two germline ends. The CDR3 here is CASSSGTSLSPLHF. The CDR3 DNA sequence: TGTGCCAGCAGTTCCGGGACCTCCCTTTCACCCCTCCACTTT.

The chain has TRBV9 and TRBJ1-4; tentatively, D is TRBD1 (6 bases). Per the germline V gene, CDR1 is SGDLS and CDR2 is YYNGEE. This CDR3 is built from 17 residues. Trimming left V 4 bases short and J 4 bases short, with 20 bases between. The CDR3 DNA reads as TGTGCCAGCAGCCCGGGCGGGGGGCTGGGCCTTAATGAAAAACTGTTTTTT. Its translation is CASSPGGGLGLNEKLFF.

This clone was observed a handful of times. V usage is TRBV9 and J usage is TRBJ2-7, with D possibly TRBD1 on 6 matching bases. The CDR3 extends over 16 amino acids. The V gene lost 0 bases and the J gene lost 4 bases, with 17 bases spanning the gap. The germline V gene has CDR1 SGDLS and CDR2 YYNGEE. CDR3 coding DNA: TGTGCCAGCAGCGTAGAGAGGTCGGACAGAAATTACGAGCAGTACTTC. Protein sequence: CASSVERSDRNYEQYF.

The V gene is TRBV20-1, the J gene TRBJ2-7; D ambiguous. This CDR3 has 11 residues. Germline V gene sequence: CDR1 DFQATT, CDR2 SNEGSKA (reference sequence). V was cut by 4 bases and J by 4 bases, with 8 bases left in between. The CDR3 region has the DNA TGCAGTGCTACCATCATATACGAGCAGTACTTC. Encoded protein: CSATIIYEQYF.

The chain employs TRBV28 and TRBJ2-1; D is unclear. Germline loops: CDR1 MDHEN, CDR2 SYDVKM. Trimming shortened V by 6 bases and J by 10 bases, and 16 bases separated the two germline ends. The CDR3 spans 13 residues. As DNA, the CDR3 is TGTGCCAGCAGCCCGCCCGTGGCTAGGGAGCAGTTCTTC. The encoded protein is CASSPPVAREQFF.

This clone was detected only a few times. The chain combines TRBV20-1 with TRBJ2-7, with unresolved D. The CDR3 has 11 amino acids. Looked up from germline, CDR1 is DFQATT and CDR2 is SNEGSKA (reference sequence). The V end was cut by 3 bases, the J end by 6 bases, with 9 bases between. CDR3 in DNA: TGCAGTGCTAGGGGCATTACCGAGCAGTACTTC. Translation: CSARGITEQYF.

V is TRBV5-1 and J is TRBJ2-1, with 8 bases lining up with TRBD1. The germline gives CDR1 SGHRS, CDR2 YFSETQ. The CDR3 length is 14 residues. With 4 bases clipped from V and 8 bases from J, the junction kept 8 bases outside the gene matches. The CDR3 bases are TGCGCCAGCAGCCTTCAGGGGGCAGGAGATGAGCAGTTCTTC. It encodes CASSLQGAGDEQFF. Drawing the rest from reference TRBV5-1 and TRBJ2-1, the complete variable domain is KAGVTQTPRYLIKTRGQQVTLSCSPISGHRSVSWYQQTPGQGLQFLFEYFSETQRNKGNFPGRFSGRQFSNSRSEMNVSTLELGDSALYLCASSLQGAGDEQFFGPGTRLTVL.

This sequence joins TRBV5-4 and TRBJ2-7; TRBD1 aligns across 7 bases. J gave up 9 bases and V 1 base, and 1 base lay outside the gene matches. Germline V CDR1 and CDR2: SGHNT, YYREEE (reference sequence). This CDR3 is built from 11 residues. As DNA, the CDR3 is TGTGCCAGCAGCTTGCGGGACAGGCAGTACTTC. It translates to CASSLRDRQYF. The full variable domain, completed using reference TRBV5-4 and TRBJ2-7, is ETGVTQSPTHLIKTRGQQVTLRCSSQSGHNTVSWYQQALGQGPQFIFQYYREEENGRGNFPPRFSGLQFPNYSSELNVNALELDDSALYLCASSLRDRQYFGPGTRLTVT.